The 20 T cell receptor beta chains below were found in one sample sequenced in a study of CD4 T cells in relation to SARS-CoV-2 and coronaviruses. The protocol was immunoSEQ multiplex PCR, while the TCRdb copy is restricted to in-frame clones and leaves out a portion. The repertoire holds approximately 30,000 clones, 74% seen once, with under 30% in the top ten. CD4+ T cells from unexposed donors were obtained before the COVID-19 pandemic (2011-2018). CD4+ T cells were isolated from the cells after 10 days of culture. Their recognized antigens are unknown. The sample consisted of CD4+ T cells from PBMCs, cultured in vitro. All receptors come from a human donor in good health.

V is TRBV9 and J is TRBJ1-2; D is possibly TRBD1 (5 bases). Germline CDR1 SGDLS, CDR2 YYNGEE. The CDR3 contains 15 residues. V dropped 0 bases and J dropped 2 bases, with 11 bases sitting between them. As DNA, the CDR3 is TGTGCCAGCAGCGTAGGGCTGGGACTAAACTATGGCTACACCTTC. As protein: CASSVGLGLNYGYTF.

This clone was observed once. V gene TRBV6-5 combines with J gene TRBJ1-2, with D possibly being TRBD1 (5 bases). This CDR3 spans 15 amino acids. Germline CDR1 and CDR2: MNHEY and SVGAGI. Deletions cut 6 bases from V and 3 bases from J, with 17 bases between. Here the CDR3 DNA reads TGTGCCAGCAGAGCCGGGGGGACCGTTGACTATGGCTACACCTTC. It specifies CASRAGGTVDYGYTF.

Points on this clone: Other DNA variants within this sample encode the same CDR3. The chain couples TRBV7-2 to TRBJ1-4; 8 bases match TRBD1. There are 14 residues in the CDR3. The J segment lost 7 bases and the V segment lost 5 bases, leaving 6 bases of the junction unmatched. Per the germline V gene, CDR1 is SGHTA and CDR2 is FQGNSA. The CDR3 sequence: CASSPDRGGEKLFF. The CDR3 coding sequence is TGTGCCAGCAGCCCAGACAGGGGAGGTGAAAAACTGTTTTTT.

The rearrangement uses TRBV19 and TRBJ1-1; TRBD1 might be the D (6 bases). This CDR3 has 15 amino acids. Trimming pared 7 bases from V and 0 bases from J, leaving 15 bases between. Germline assignment: CDR1 LNHDA and CDR2 SQIVND (reference sequence). The CDR3 nucleotides read TGTGCCAGTACCGTCCCACAGGGCATGAACACTGAAGCTTTCTTT. Its translation is CASTVPQGMNTEAFF.

The chain is built from TRBV4-1 and TRBJ2-1; a possible D gene is TRBD1 (6 bases). With 3 bases removed from V and 6 bases from J, the gap between germline ends came to 15 bases. Germline-derived CDR1 and CDR2 are MGHRA and YSYEKL. CDR3 length equals 15 residues. CDR3: CASSQNRERSNEQFF. CDR3 DNA: TGCGCCAGCAGCCAGAACAGGGAAAGGTCCAATGAGCAGTTCTTC.

This clone has just one count. The V gene is TRBV29-1, the J gene TRBJ1-2; the D gene is possibly TRBD1 (6 bases). Germline loops: CDR1 SQVTM, CDR2 ANQGSEA. This CDR3 is 14 amino acids long. The V gene lost 7 bases and the J gene lost 0 bases, with 15 bases spanning the gap. The CDR3 here is CSADSPGANYGYTF. In nucleotides, the CDR3 is TGCAGCGCGGACAGTCCAGGCGCTAACTATGGCTACACCTTC.

This sequence joins TRBV7-2 and TRBJ2-3; TRBD2 aligns across 9 bases. This CDR3 is built from 15 residues. Germline CDR1 is SGHTA and CDR2 is FQGNSA. V gave up 10 bases and J gave up 1 base; unmatched junction bases: 9. In DNA form, the CDR3 reads TGTGCCACCGGGGCGGGAGGGCCGGGCACAGATACGCAGTATTTT. This gives the protein CATGAGGPGTDTQYF.

This clone was seen a single time. This rearrangement joins TRBV6-5 to TRBJ1-6; possibly TRBD1 for D (6 bases). Trimming stripped 11 bases from V and 8 bases from J, with 22 bases between. The germline V gene has CDR1 MNHEY and CDR2 SVGAGI. This CDR3 region has 15 residues. CDR3 sequence (DNA): TGTGCCTCCTCGGGGGGCCTACCGGGGGATTCACCCCTCCACTTT. This encodes CASSGGLPGDSPLHF.

The rearrangement joins TRBV7-2 to TRBJ2-2, with unresolved D. Germline V gene sequence: CDR1 SGHTA, CDR2 FQGNSA. There are 15 residues in the CDR3. V shed 1 base and J shed 3 bases, with 9 bases lying between them. CDR3 residues: CASSLGSGYTGELFF. The CDR3 nucleotides read TGTGCCAGCAGCTTAGGTTCTGGGTACACCGGGGAGCTGTTTTTT.

In DNA form, the CDR3 reads TGCGCCAGCAGCGTGGACAGGGGTGAAAAACTGTTTTTT. Translated, it gives CASSVDRGEKLFF. The chain recombines TRBV5-1 with TRBJ1-4; the match to TRBD1 covers 9 bases. The trim removed 4 bases at V and 7 bases at J, leaving 2 bases unmatched. The CDR3 totals 13 residues. Germline CDR1 SGHRS, CDR2 YFSETQ.

This rearrangement joins TRBV27 to TRBJ2-6; D unclear. Trimming cost V 5 bases and J 5 bases, with 7 bases left between them. The CDR3 extends over 13 amino acids. In germline, CDR1 is MNHEY, CDR2 SMNVEV (reference sequence). In nucleotides, the CDR3 is TGTGCCAGCAGTCCCCGCTGGGCCAACGTCCTGACTTTC. Translated, it gives CASSPRWANVLTF.

The chain joins TRBV6-1 to TRBJ2-3; D is ambiguous. CDR3 size: 14 residues. The V and J ends lost 1 base and 3 bases respectively, with 8 bases between them. Germline V lookup: CDR1 MNHNS, CDR2 SASEGT. The CDR3 nucleotides read TGTGCCAGCAGTGAAGGCAGATGGACAGATACGCAGTATTTT. Translation gives CASSEGRWTDTQYF.

Written as DNA, the CDR3 is TGTGCCAGCGGCCTCGGGGGGGCCCGGACCTACGAGCAGTACTTC. Encoded protein: CASGLGGARTYEQYF. This chain uses TRBV2 with TRBJ2-7; TRBD2 agrees at 8 bases. Germline trimming cut 8 bases from V and 2 bases from J; bases unmatched to any gene: 11. Germline V lookup: CDR1 SNHLY, CDR2 FYNNEI. This CDR3 spans 15 amino acids.

The chain joins TRBV9 to TRBJ2-5, with TRBD2 matching 10 bases. CDR1 and CDR2 from the germline V gene are SGDLS and YYNGEE. V lost 0 bases and J lost 4; bases outside the gene matches: 9. The CDR3 has 17 residues. CDR3 DNA sequence: TGTGCCAGCAGCGTAGCCAGCGGGGGGGCCGGAGGAGAGACCCAGTACTTC. Amino acid sequence: CASSVASGGAGGETQYF.

This chain uses TRBV6-5 with TRBJ1-6, with TRBD1 matching over 7 bases. The CDR3 contains 12 residues. Germline-derived CDR1 and CDR2 are MNHEY and SVGAGI. Trimming removed 6 bases from V and 8 bases from J; junction bases left unmatched: 1. CDR3 nucleotides: TGTGCCAGCAGCCAGGGGGATTCACCCCTCCACTTT. Translated: CASSQGDSPLHF.

In its sample, this clone was seen once. The chain couples TRBV27 to TRBJ2-3; possibly TRBD1 for D (6 bases). V gave up 5 bases and J gave up 8 bases, with 20 bases separating them. The CDR3 totals 15 residues. Per germline, CDR1 MNHEY and CDR2 SMNVEV (reference sequence). The CDR3 protein is CASSLGFSGAATQYF. The CDR3 bases are TGTGCCAGCAGTCTCGGTTTCTCAGGGGCCGCTACGCAGTATTTT.

The genes are TRBV10-3 and TRBJ2-1; 12 bases are a match to TRBD2. Trimming took 7 bases from V and 8 from J; bases not matched to a gene: 9. In germline, CDR1 is ENHRY, CDR2 SYGVKD. The CDR3 is 15 amino acids. The DNA for the CDR3 is TGTGCCATCACCCCTTCTAGCGGGGGGGCCCATGAGCAGTTCTTC. It yields the protein CAITPSSGGAHEQFF.

The chain employs TRBV2 and TRBJ2-7, with D unclear. The CDR3 sequence is 14 residues long. CDR1 SNHLY and CDR2 FYNNEI come from the germline V gene. V dropped 5 bases and J dropped 8 bases, with 19 bases sitting between them. The CDR3 region is CASSTISRASKQYF. CDR3 nucleotide sequence: TGTGCCAGCAGTACCATTTCACGGGCCTCGAAGCAGTACTTC.

The table lists this clone with a few counts. The chain joins TRBV2 to TRBJ1-6; TRBD1 aligns across 8 bases. V shed 3 bases, J shed 10 bases, and the junction held 11 bases outside the gene matches. Germline V CDR1 and CDR2: SNHLY, FYNNEI. This CDR3 is 16 amino acids long. CDR3 sequence reads: CASSDRGLDSDSPLHF. As DNA, the CDR3 is TGTGCCAGCAGTGACAGGGGGCTCGATTCCGACTCACCCCTCCACTTT.

This chain connects TRBV19 to TRBJ1-2, with D possibly matching TRBD1 (5 bases). Per the germline V gene, CDR1 is LNHDA and CDR2 is SQIVND (reference sequence). V was pared by 6 bases and J by 2 bases, with 16 bases between. This CDR3 comprises 15 residues. In DNA, the CDR3 is TGTGCCAGTAGCAGGCAGGGACGTGACAACTATGGCTACACCTTC. Residues: CASSRQGRDNYGYTF.